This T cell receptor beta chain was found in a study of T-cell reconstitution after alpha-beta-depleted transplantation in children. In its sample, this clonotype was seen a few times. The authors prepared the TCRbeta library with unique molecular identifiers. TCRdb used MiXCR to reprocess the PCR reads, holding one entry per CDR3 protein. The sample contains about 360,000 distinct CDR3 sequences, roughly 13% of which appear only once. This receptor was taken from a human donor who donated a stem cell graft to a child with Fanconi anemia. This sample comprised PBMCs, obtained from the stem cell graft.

Here the CDR3 reads CASSLKGYWEQFF. The CDR3 coding sequence is TGTGCCAGCAGCTTAAAGGGCTACTGGGAGCAGTTCTTC. This rearrangement joins TRBV7-9 to TRBJ2-1, with unresolved D. V gave up 2 bases and J gave up 10 bases, with 12 bases separating them. The germline CDR1 and CDR2 sequences are SEHNR and FQNEAQ (reference sequence). The CDR3 has 13 amino acids.